The clone carrying this T cell receptor (beta chain) was recorded a few times. The antigen is undetermined. The CDR3 length is 15 residues. V dropped 8 bases and J dropped 6 bases, with 20 bases sitting between them. Germline values: CDR1 LNHDA, CDR2 SQIVND (reference sequence). The data originate from a study of cytomegalovirus exposure and HLA in healthy donors. Study context: An early release of data contained roughly 90 million unique TCRs, which came from HLA-typed donors.

Study outcomes and limitations: Sequencing had likely introduced a cluster of highly shared sequence variants as an artifact. Per a prior analysis, the majority of TCR beta V segments were productive roughly 90% or roughly 30% of the time.

PCR primers comprised 60 Vbeta and 13 Jbeta primers. Only in-frame clones appear in the TCRdb table, and some are missing; sequencing was by immunoSEQ multiplex PCR. This sample has around 130,000 clones, with about 75% found just once. Sequencing was performed on PBMCs. The sequence was collected from a middle-aged woman in good health and CMV-seropositive. V usage is TRBV19 and J usage is TRBJ2-1; D might be TRBD2 (5 bases). CDR3 coding DNA: TGTGCCAGTTGTGCTTCGGGCGGGCCCCTCAATGAGCAGTTCTTC. It translates to CASCASGGPLNEQFF. The full variable domain, in which reference TRBV19 and TRBJ2-1 provide the parts outside the CDR3, is DGGITQSPKYLFRKEGQNVTLSCEQNLNHDAMYWYRQDPGQGLRLIYYSQIVNDFQKGDIAEGYSVSREKKESFPLTVTSAQKNPTAFYLCASCASGGPLNEQFFGPGTRLTVL.